This passage covers 3 T cell receptor beta chains from one sample sequenced in a study of shared T cell receptors in the human thymus. This table comes from immunoSEQ multiplex PCR, and its TCRdb copy is limited to in-frame clones, with some not included. The table includes hundreds of thousands of clones, more than 75% detected once. The data were also submitted as part of a second study, on human thymus T cells.

Sequencing was carried out using thymocytes. The receptors were sampled from a boy in the first two years of life with a congenital heart defect.

This rearrangement joins TRBV28 to TRBJ2-6; D may be TRBD1 (6 bases). Germline loops: CDR1 MDHEN, CDR2 SYDVKM. The CDR3 is made up of 16 amino acids. Trimming pared 1 base from V and 2 bases from J, leaving 9 bases between. The CDR3 bases are TGTGCCAGCAGTTTATACAGGGCTCCTGGGGCCAACGTCCTGACTTTC. This sequence encodes CASSLYRAPGANVLTF.

The rearrangement joins TRBV29-1 to TRBJ2-1; the match to TRBD2 covers 10 bases. The V gene's germline CDR1 is SQVTM and CDR2 ANQGSEA. The CDR3 length is 14 residues. Trimming at V came to 5 bases and at J to 3 bases, leaving 4 bases not matched to a gene. The CDR3 DNA is TGCAGCGTTAGCGGGAGGGTAGACTACAATGAGCAGTTCTTC. Protein product: CSVSGRVDYNEQFF.

J is TRBJ2-1 and V is TRBV27, with D possibly TRBD1 on 5 matching bases. This CDR3 region has 15 residues. Deletions cut 6 bases from V and 6 bases from J, with 18 bases between. Germline V gene sequence: CDR1 MNHEY, CDR2 SMNVEV (reference sequence). CDR3 nucleotides: TGTGCCAGCAGCCCCAAGGGGTATGGTGGCAATGAGCAGTTCTTC. It encodes CASSPKGYGGNEQFF.